This is a list of T cell receptor beta chains from one sample in a study of cytomegalovirus exposure and HLA in healthy donors. Sequenced by immunoSEQ multiplex PCR; TCRdb stores in-frame clones only, minus some. The data contain some 130,000 clones, 80% of them seen just once; the ten biggest clones take up approximately 2.1%. The specimen sequenced was PBMCs. The origin of the receptors is a young man in good health and CMV-seronegative. The CDR3 runs from the conserved cysteine through the conserved F or W. A D gene is named only where the DNA matches it firmly. The size of a clone is reported for some rows only, either as once, few or many, or as a class for expanded clones.

-,few,TRBJ2-7,TRBV7-2,CASSRTSLYEQYF,TGTGCCAGCAGCCGCACTAGCCTATACGAGCAGTACTTC
-,-,TRBJ2-7,TRBV18,CASSPPGLYEQYF,TGTGCCAGCTCACCCCCGGGACTCTACGAGCAGTACTTC
-,-,TRBJ1-6,TRBV30,CAWSAGSPLHF,TGTGCCTGGAGTGCAGGTTCACCCCTCCACTTT
-,-,TRBJ1-1,TRBV28,CASSLLIGATEAFF,TGTGCCAGCAGTTTATTAATTGGGGCCACTGAAGCTTTCTTT
TRBD2,-,TRBJ2-3,TRBV5-1,CASSSGDGRELTDTQYF,TGCGCCAGCAGCTCGGGAGACGGGCGGGAGCTCACAGATACGCAGTATTTT
TRBD2,-,TRBJ2-3,TRBV12-5,CASGLVTGTSGLTQYF,TGTGCTAGTGGTTTGGTGACCGGGACTAGCGGTCTGACGCAGTATTTT
TRBD1,-,TRBJ1-1,TRBV29-1,CSARQGTNTEAFF,TGCAGCGCTCGACAGGGTACGAACACTGAAGCTTTCTTT
TRBD2,-,TRBJ2-1,TRBV6-5,CASSYSGLAGNEQFF,TGTGCCAGCAGTTACTCGGGGCTAGCGGGAAATGAGCAGTTCTTC
-,-,TRBJ2-1,TRBV28,CASSLQGPYNEQFF,TGTGCCAGCAGTTTACAGGGCCCCTACAATGAGCAGTTCTTC
TRBD2,-,TRBJ2-7,TRBV5-1,CASSLERTRSSYEQYF,TGCGCCAGCAGCTTGGAACGGACTAGAAGCTCCTACGAGCAGTACTTC
TRBD1,-,TRBJ1-5,TRBV13,CASSPGQGLAQPQHF,TGTGCCAGCAGCCCCGGACAGGGTCTTGCTCAGCCCCAGCATTTT
-,once,TRBJ2-5,TRBV30,CAWSVQEWAEQYF,TGTGCCTGGAGTGTACAGGAGTGGGCAGAGCAGTACTTC
-,-,TRBJ2-5,TRBV28,CASSLWRGSETQYF,TGTGCCAGCAGTTTGTGGCGGGGTTCAGAGACCCAGTACTTC
-,-,TRBJ2-1,TRBV19,CASSIWAGYDEQFF,TGTGCCAGTAGTATATGGGCGGGATACGATGAGCAGTTCTTC
-,-,TRBJ2-2,TRBV2,CASTLQGSNTGELFF,TGTGCCAGCACCCTACAGGGCTCGAACACCGGGGAGCTGTTTTTT
TRBD1,-,TRBJ1-5,TRBV19,CASRGTGSQPQHF,TGTGCCAGTAGGGGGACAGGGAGTCAGCCCCAGCATTTT
TRBD2,-,TRBJ2-5,TRBV7-9,CSSSSKREGLETQYF,TGTTCCAGCAGTTCTAAGCGGGAGGGCCTCGAGACCCAGTACTTC